This is a list of T cell receptor beta chains from one sample in a study of blood T cell repertoires in COVID-19. Sequencing was performed with immunoSEQ multiplex PCR; in TCRdb, only in-frame clones are kept and a portion is missing. Of under 200,000 clones detected, about 83% appear once; the ten largest clones hold 10%. Material: peripheral blood. Receptors were obtained from a woman in her 70s with COVID-19, enrolled during active disease. CDR3s include the opening cysteine and the closing phenylalanine or tryptophan. A D gene is named only where the DNA matches it firmly. Clone size, where shown, is once, few, many, or a class for clones that have expanded.

d_call: .
v_call: TRBV6-5
clone_size: .
j_call: TRBJ1-5
cdr3_length: 13
cdr3_nt: TGTGCCAACCAGACAGGAAGAAATCAGCCCCAGCATTTT
cdr3_aa: CANQTGRNQPQHF

d_call: TRBD1
v_call: TRBV19
clone_size: .
j_call: TRBJ2-1
cdr3_length: 14
cdr3_nt: TGTGCCAGTAGTATAGTGACAGGGGGATATGAGCAGTTCTTC
cdr3_aa: CASSIVTGGYEQFF

d_call: TRBD1
v_call: TRBV5-1
clone_size: .
j_call: TRBJ2-5
cdr3_length: 16
cdr3_nt: TGCGCCAGCAGCTTGGGGACAGGGATAGGTCAAGAGACCCAGTACTTC
cdr3_aa: CASSLGTGIGQETQYF

d_call: .
v_call: TRBV5-5
clone_size: .
j_call: TRBJ2-7
cdr3_length: 12
cdr3_nt: TGTGCCAGCGGCAGGGTCACCTACGAGCAGTACTTC
cdr3_aa: CASGRVTYEQYF

d_call: TRBD1
v_call: TRBV6-5
clone_size: few
j_call: TRBJ1-2
cdr3_length: 14
cdr3_nt: TGTGCCAGCAGTTACACGGACAGGGGTCATGGCTACACCTTC
cdr3_aa: CASSYTDRGHGYTF

d_call: .
v_call: TRBV2
clone_size: .
j_call: TRBJ2-5
cdr3_length: 10
cdr3_nt: TGTGCCAGCAGCCGAGAGACCCAGTACTTC
cdr3_aa: CASSRETQYF

d_call: .
v_call: TRBV5-5
clone_size: .
j_call: TRBJ1-6
cdr3_length: 13
cdr3_nt: TGTGCCAGCAGCTTGGACAGTAATTCACCCCTCCACTTT
cdr3_aa: CASSLDSNSPLHF

d_call: TRBD1
v_call: TRBV30
clone_size: .
j_call: TRBJ1-5
cdr3_length: 14
cdr3_nt: TGTGCCTGGACCATAGGGCAGGGGGCTCAGCCCCAGCATTTT
cdr3_aa: CAWTIGQGAQPQHF

d_call: .
v_call: TRBV15
clone_size: .
j_call: TRBJ2-7
cdr3_length: 12
cdr3_nt: TGTGCCACCAGCAGCTCGCGATCCGAGCAGTACTTC
cdr3_aa: CATSSSRSEQYF

d_call: TRBD1
v_call: TRBV6-5
clone_size: .
j_call: TRBJ1-1
cdr3_length: 16
cdr3_nt: TGTGCCAGCAGTTACTACCTGGGACAGGGAAGCACTGAAGCTTTCTTT
cdr3_aa: CASSYYLGQGSTEAFF

d_call: .
v_call: TRBV29-1
clone_size: .
j_call: TRBJ1-1
cdr3_length: 11
cdr3_nt: TGCAGCGTCGGAGAGGTGGCTGAAGCTTTCTTT
cdr3_aa: CSVGEVAEAFF

d_call: .
v_call: TRBV19
clone_size: .
j_call: TRBJ1-1
cdr3_length: 13
cdr3_nt: TGTGCCAGTAGTCTACTCGACTTCGGTCAGGCTTTCTTT
cdr3_aa: CASSLLDFGQAFF

d_call: TRBD1
v_call: TRBV9
clone_size: .
j_call: TRBJ1-2
cdr3_length: 15
cdr3_nt: TGTGCCAGCAGCGTTAATGGACAGGGCTACTCTGGCTACACCTTC
cdr3_aa: CASSVNGQGYSGYTF

d_call: .
v_call: TRBV28
clone_size: .
j_call: TRBJ2-2
cdr3_length: 15
cdr3_nt: TGTGCCAGCAGTTTCTCAAAACCCTATACCGGGGAGCTGTTTTTT
cdr3_aa: CASSFSKPYTGELFF

d_call: .
v_call: TRBV18
clone_size: .
j_call: TRBJ2-3
cdr3_length: 17
cdr3_nt: TGTGCCAGCTCACCACCGGCTGGGGGAGGCTGGGGAGATACGCAGTATTTT
cdr3_aa: CASSPPAGGGWGDTQYF

d_call: .
v_call: TRBV11-2
clone_size: .
j_call: TRBJ2-2
cdr3_length: 13
cdr3_nt: TGTGCCGTACAGCTATCGAACACCGGGGAGCTGTTTTTT
cdr3_aa: CAVQLSNTGELFF

d_call: TRBD1
v_call: TRBV7-9
clone_size: .
j_call: TRBJ2-7
cdr3_length: 13
cdr3_nt: TGTGCCAGCGCCGGGACAGGGTCCTACGAGCAGTACTTC
cdr3_aa: CASAGTGSYEQYF

d_call: .
v_call: TRBV7-3
clone_size: .
j_call: TRBJ2-3
cdr3_length: 14
cdr3_nt: TGTGCCAGCAGCCTAGGAGTGGTCGCAGATACGCAGTATTTT
cdr3_aa: CASSLGVVADTQYF

d_call: .
v_call: TRBV10-3
clone_size: few
j_call: TRBJ1-2
cdr3_length: 13
cdr3_nt: TGTGCCATCACTCCGGACAGCAACTATGGCTACACCTTC
cdr3_aa: CAITPDSNYGYTF

d_call: TRBD1
v_call: TRBV6-5
clone_size: .
j_call: TRBJ1-1
cdr3_length: 13
cdr3_nt: TGTGCCATCATGGACAGGGCCAACACTGAAGCTTTCTTT
cdr3_aa: CAIMDRANTEAFF

d_call: TRBD1
v_call: TRBV12-5
clone_size: .
j_call: TRBJ1-2
cdr3_length: 16
cdr3_nt: TGTGCTAGTGGTTCACAGACCAGGACAGGGAGTTATGGCTACACCTTC
cdr3_aa: CASGSQTRTGSYGYTF

d_call: TRBD1
v_call: TRBV27
clone_size: .
j_call: TRBJ1-2
cdr3_length: 14
cdr3_nt: TGTGCCAGCAGTTTATTCGCAGGGGGCTATGGCTACACCTTC
cdr3_aa: CASSLFAGGYGYTF

d_call: .
v_call: TRBV7-9
clone_size: .
j_call: TRBJ1-3
cdr3_length: 15
cdr3_nt: TGTGCCAGCAGTCCCGACAGGACCTCTGGAAACACCATATATTTT
cdr3_aa: CASSPDRTSGNTIYF

d_call: TRBD2
v_call: TRBV5-1
clone_size: .
j_call: TRBJ2-7
cdr3_length: 16
cdr3_nt: TGCGCCAGCAGCTTGACAGGGACTAGCGAAGTCGGCGAGCAGTACTTC
cdr3_aa: CASSLTGTSEVGEQYF

d_call: TRBD2
v_call: TRBV9
clone_size: .
j_call: TRBJ2-3
cdr3_length: 15
cdr3_nt: TGTGCCAGCAGCGTCTTAGCGGGGAGCACAGATACGCAGTATTTT
cdr3_aa: CASSVLAGSTDTQYF

d_call: .
v_call: TRBV11-2
clone_size: .
j_call: TRBJ2-6
cdr3_length: 15
cdr3_nt: TGTGCCAGCAGCTACACAGTCTCTGGGGCCAACGTCCTGACTTTC
cdr3_aa: CASSYTVSGANVLTF

d_call: .
v_call: TRBV3-1/TRBV3-2
clone_size: .
j_call: TRBJ2-7
cdr3_length: 15
cdr3_nt: TGTGCCAGCAGCCAAGAGTTCGGAGCTTCCTACGAGCAGTACTTC
cdr3_aa: CASSQEFGASYEQYF

d_call: .
v_call: TRBV6-5
clone_size: .
j_call: TRBJ2-1
cdr3_length: 14
cdr3_nt: TGTGCCAGCCTCGAGGCAGCCGAGGACAATGAGCAGTTCTTC
cdr3_aa: CASLEAAEDNEQFF

d_call: .
v_call: TRBV3-1/TRBV3-2
clone_size: .
j_call: TRBJ1-2
cdr3_length: 14
cdr3_nt: TGTGCCAGCAGCCAGGCCGCAGGGGATTATGGCTACACCTTC
cdr3_aa: CASSQAAGDYGYTF

d_call: .
v_call: TRBV3-1/TRBV3-2
clone_size: .
j_call: TRBJ2-5
cdr3_length: 14
cdr3_nt: TGTGCCAGCAGCCATTGGCGGGGACAAGAGACCCAGTACTTC
cdr3_aa: CASSHWRGQETQYF

d_call: TRBD1
v_call: TRBV6-5
clone_size: .
j_call: TRBJ1-5
cdr3_length: 15
cdr3_nt: TGTGCCAGCATTTCGGACAGGGGAATGAATCAGCCCCAGCATTTT
cdr3_aa: CASISDRGMNQPQHF

d_call: .
v_call: TRBV3-1/TRBV3-2
clone_size: .
j_call: TRBJ2-7
cdr3_length: 14
cdr3_nt: TGTGCCAGCAGCCAAGACTTCGGACTCCGAAGGCAGTACTTC
cdr3_aa: CASSQDFGLRRQYF

d_call: .
v_call: TRBV5-1
clone_size: .
j_call: TRBJ2-7
cdr3_length: 16
cdr3_nt: TGCGCCAGCAGCTTGAAGTTGTCACAGGGATCCTACGAGCAGTACTTC
cdr3_aa: CASSLKLSQGSYEQYF

d_call: TRBD1
v_call: TRBV6-1
clone_size: .
j_call: TRBJ1-2
cdr3_length: 16
cdr3_nt: TGTGCCAGCAGTGAAGGGTGGACAGGGGCTAACTATGGCTACACCTTC
cdr3_aa: CASSEGWTGANYGYTF

d_call: TRBD2
v_call: TRBV18
clone_size: .
j_call: TRBJ2-3
cdr3_length: 18
cdr3_nt: TGTGCCAGCTCACCACGAGGACTAGCGGGGCCTAGCACAGATACGCAGTATTTT
cdr3_aa: CASSPRGLAGPSTDTQYF